These T cell receptor beta chains were read from a single sample in a study of blood T cell repertoires in COVID-19. Here immunoSEQ multiplex PCR was the method, and the copy in TCRdb shows in-frame clones only, minus some. The repertoire holds under 200,000 clones, with roughly 86% as singletons. Sequenced: PBMCs or T cells enriched from blood (not recorded which). The receptors come from a man between 35 and 55 years old with acute COVID-19. Each CDR3 is given with its conserved first and last residue. Rows give clone size only sometimes, using once, few, many, or a class for an expanded clone.

CSAAGQSSYNEQFF	NA	TRBV29-1
CASSVDRQVEQFF	NA	TRBV9
CATSEVGQEYGYTF	few	TRBV24-1
CASRLDRVNTEAFF	NA	TRBV28
CAWSVRGNTIYF	NA	TRBV30
CASSLVSAGLQHF	NA	TRBV28
CASSPNTGGWETQYF	NA	TRBV18
CASSTSGEYNEQFF	NA	TRBV4-2
CASRRHLYNSPLHF	NA	TRBV28
CASRSAGISGNTIYF	NA	TRBV5-1
CASTLFTGNTEAFF	NA	TRBV5-5
CASSRDSNNEQFF	NA	TRBV5-4
CASSPRGGAARGELFF	NA	TRBV7-9
CASSLERVRMNTEAFF	few	TRBV6-5
CASGARSPLHF	NA	TRBV28
CASSVDQGQVYNEQFF	once	TRBV9
CATSDLVRNTGELFF	NA	TRBV24-1
CASSLVRTPALAFF	few	TRBV7-8
CASSQDHETSGRVAKNIQYF	few	TRBV3-1/TRBV3-2
CASSSALRSGVNYEQYF	NA	TRBV27
CSARRGDSTEAFF	NA	TRBV29-1
CASSLEADEKLFF	NA	TRBV5-1
CSASISAVTDTQYF	NA	TRBV20-1
CASSGGLGGRYF	NA	TRBV11-2
CASSFQSRETQYF	few	TRBV7-2
CASSDDRVSYNEQFF	NA	TRBV7-6
CATSGGRAFRNEQFF	NA	TRBV24-1
CASRPTGGQGQPQHF	few	TRBV6-1
CASSTTLLAGSTDTQYF	NA	TRBV2
CASSLAGGGNEQFF	NA	TRBV5-1
CASSFGQVGNEQFF	NA	TRBV7-2
CAISDYGNEQFF	NA	TRBV10-3
CASSLRLAEDNEQFF	NA	TRBV28
CATSETTGRAGELFF	NA	TRBV24-1
CSAPTGGEAFF	once	TRBV20-1
CASSDRGQGAINTDTQYF	NA	TRBV25-1
CASSADRGSNEQYF	NA	TRBV9
CASSYSPNLIAGGRTDTQYF	NA	TRBV6-2/TRBV6-3
CSASGTSVSTDTQYF	few	TRBV20-1